This entry lists 29 T cell receptor beta chains sequenced from one sample in a study of OX40 agonist ivuxolimab in advanced cancers. The assay was immunoSEQ multiplex PCR, and TCRdb's table has in-frame clones only and misses some. Of about 66,000 clones in the sample, about 90% were seen once. The specimen was CD4+ or CD8+ T cells sorted from blood, collected in a trial of the OX40 agonist ivuxolimab. These receptors came from an adult with an advanced solid tumor such as melanoma, head and neck, liver or kidney cancer.

The chain joins TRBV11-3 to TRBJ2-7; D gene unclear. V lost 6 bases to trimming and J lost 2 bases, with 11 bases between them. From germline, CDR1 is SGHNT and CDR2 YENEEA. This CDR3 contains 13 residues. CDR3 loop: CASRHSDAYEQYF. The CDR3 DNA reads as TGTGCCAGCAGGCACAGCGACGCCTACGAGCAGTACTTC.

The chain joins TRBV28 to TRBJ1-5; D uncertain. CDR3 length: 12 residues. The V end lost 2 bases, the J end lost 10 bases, and 9 bases lay between the germline ends. Germline-derived CDR1 and CDR2 are MDHEN and SYDVKM. The CDR3, as DNA: TGTGCCAGCAGTTTACTTACTGAACCCCAGCATTTT. Residues: CASSLLTEPQHF.

The rearrangement uses TRBV6-5 and TRBJ1-1, with D perhaps TRBD1 (5 bases). Germline V gene sequence: CDR1 MNHEY, CDR2 SVGAGI. Trimming left V 2 bases short and J 10 bases short, with 17 bases between. The CDR3 covers 14 residues. Here the CDR3 reads CASSYPPSGGVAFF. In nucleotides, the CDR3 is TGTGCCAGCAGTTACCCCCCTTCGGGGGGGGTAGCTTTCTTT.

The chain employs TRBV7-2 and TRBJ1-1, with 7 bases lining up with TRBD1. The CDR3 length is 13 residues. V was pared by 7 bases and J by 6 bases, with 8 bases of the junction left unmatched. CDR1 and CDR2 from the germline V gene are SGHTA and FQGNSA. As DNA, the CDR3 is TGTGCCAGCACCCGGCGGCAGGGGGCTGAAGCTTTCTTT. Amino acid sequence: CASTRRQGAEAFF.

The chain joins TRBV27 to TRBJ1-1; maybe TRBD1 (6 bases). The CDR3 totals 13 residues. The germline V gene encodes CDR1 MNHEY and CDR2 SMNVEV (reference sequence). Deletions cut 5 bases from V and 4 bases from J, with 11 bases between. The CDR3 region has the DNA TGTGCCAGCAGTGGGCACAGGGTCACTGAAGCTTTCTTT. Protein: CASSGHRVTEAFF.

This clone has only a few counts. This rearrangement joins TRBV2 to TRBJ2-7, with D possibly matching TRBD1 (6 bases). The V end lost 10 bases, the J end lost 2 bases, and 12 bases lay between the germline ends. The CDR3 is 12 amino acids. The germline gives CDR1 SNHLY, CDR2 FYNNEI. The CDR3 coding sequence is TGTGCCACCAGGACAGATACCTACGAGCAGTACTTC. It specifies CATRTDTYEQYF.

The rearrangement uses TRBV7-9 and TRBJ2-7; 11 bases match TRBD2. The CDR3 is 19 amino acids. V lost 1 base, J lost 2 bases, and 13 bases stayed unmatched. Germline CDR1 and CDR2: SEHNR and FQNEAQ (reference sequence). The CDR3 DNA follows: TGTGCCAGCAGCTTAGTTGTACTAGCGGGAGTCTACCTGACCTACGAGCAGTACTTC. Translation gives CASSLVVLAGVYLTYEQYF.

V usage is TRBV18 and J usage is TRBJ2-5; 12 nucleotides agree with TRBD2. The V and J ends lost 1 base and 11 bases, in that order; junction bases with no gene match: 20. The CDR3 is made up of 19 amino acids. Germline V CDR1 and CDR2: KGHSH, LQKENI. This chain's CDR3 is CASSPQLMTSGSGAGEQYF. CDR3 coding DNA: TGTGCCAGCTCACCACAACTAATGACTAGCGGGAGTGGAGCGGGAGAGCAGTACTTC. Full variable domain (missing parts from reference TRBV18 and TRBJ2-5): NAGVMQNPRHLVRRRGQEARLRCSPMKGHSHVYWYRQLPEEGLKFMVYLQKENIIDESGMPKERFSAEFPKEGPSILRIQQVVRGDSAAYFCASSPQLMTSGSGAGEQYFGPGTRLLVL.

The chain joins TRBV28 to TRBJ1-3, with a tentative D call TRBD1 (5 bases). The CDR3 runs to 15 residues. Germline CDR1 MDHEN, CDR2 SYDVKM. The V end was cut by 7 bases, the J end by 0 bases, with 13 bases between. Here the CDR3 DNA reads TGTGCCAGCATTTCGACAGCCGGCTCTGGAAACACCATATATTTT. This encodes CASISTAGSGNTIYF. The full variable domain, completed using reference TRBV28 and TRBJ1-3, is DVKVTQSSRYLVKRTGEKVFLECVQDMDHENMFWYRQDPGLGLRLIYFSYDVKMKEKGDIPEGYSVSREKKERFSLILESASTNQTSMYLCASISTAGSGNTIYFGEGSWLTVV.

This rearrangement joins TRBV7-8 to TRBJ2-7; the D gene could be TRBD1 or TRBD2 (5 bases each). This CDR3 contains 15 residues. V lost 4 bases to trimming and J lost 2 bases, with 15 bases between them. CDR1 and CDR2 from the germline V gene are SGHVS and FQNEAQ. CDR3 sequence (DNA): TGTGCCAGCAGCTCAGAGGCGGGCAGGGCCTACGAGCAGTACTTC. Protein sequence: CASSSEAGRAYEQYF.

The chain employs TRBV4-3 and TRBJ2-7; 9 nucleotides match TRBD1. V lost 7 bases, J lost 3 bases, and 7 bases stayed unmatched. CDR1 is LGHNA, CDR2 YSLEER, per germline. This CDR3 is 14 amino acids long. The CDR3 DNA is TGCGCCAGCACGGCCCGGGACAGGGTCTACGAGCAGTACTTC. It encodes CASTARDRVYEQYF.

The sample holds a few counts of this clone. The chain carries TRBV7-2 and TRBJ2-1; 10 bases are shared with TRBD2. Germline V gene data show CDR1 as SGHTA and CDR2 as FQGNSA. J was trimmed by 9 bases and V by 4 bases; bases with no gene match: 9. The CDR3 runs to 15 residues. The CDR3 DNA reads as TGTGCCAGCAGCTCTAGCGGGAGTAGTCGGGGTGAGCAGTTCTTC. Translated: CASSSSGSSRGEQFF.

The chain uses TRBV28 and TRBJ1-6; the D gene is possibly TRBD1 (6 bases). The germline V and J ends were trimmed by 3 bases and 10 bases, with 19 bases remaining between them. The CDR3 length is 16 residues. The germline V gene encodes CDR1 MDHEN and CDR2 SYDVKM. The CDR3 nucleotides read TGTGCCAGCAGTTTGGCATCCGGGACATATAGATCACCCCTCCACTTT. Translated: CASSLASGTYRSPLHF.

This chain joins TRBV4-3 and TRBJ1-1, with TRBD1 as a possible D gene (5 bases). Trimming took off 0 bases at V and 2 bases at J, with 10 bases between the two ends. The CDR3 covers 15 residues. CDR1 and CDR2 (germline): LGHNA, YSLEER. This CDR3 is CASSQEHRINTEAFF. For the CDR3, the DNA is TGCGCCAGCAGCCAAGAGCACAGGATTAACACTGAAGCTTTCTTT.

This chain links TRBV7-3 with TRBJ2-1; TRBD2 agrees at 8 bases. Trimming at V came to 1 base and at J to 5 bases, leaving 7 bases not matched to a gene. This CDR3 has 16 amino acids. Germline V gene sequence: CDR1 SGHTA, CDR2 FQGTGA. The CDR3 protein is CASSLRGSGSHNEQFF. The CDR3 DNA follows: TGTGCCAGCAGCTTAAGGGGAAGCGGGAGCCACAATGAGCAGTTCTTC.

CDR3 sequence: CASSKVGREPDTQYF. The DNA for the CDR3 is TGTGCCAGCAGCAAAGTCGGGCGGGAGCCAGATACGCAGTATTTT. The chain joins TRBV21-1 to TRBJ2-3; the DNA was not compared with TRBD2, the D call given in the table. TRBV21-1 is an annotated pseudogene. This CDR3 is built from 15 residues.

The CDR3 loop reads CASIQGLGQPQHF. In nucleotides, the CDR3 is TGTGCCAGCATACAAGGTCTAGGTCAGCCCCAGCATTTT. The chain uses TRBV28 and TRBJ1-5; D is ambiguous. Germline CDR1 MDHEN, CDR2 SYDVKM. Trimming shortened V by 7 bases and J by 6 bases, and 13 bases separated the two germline ends. CDR3 length equals 13 residues.

This clone was found a few times. This chain links TRBV7-2 with TRBJ2-7; 9 bases match TRBD2. Per germline, CDR1 SGHTA and CDR2 FQGNSA. The CDR3 consists of 16 residues. Trimming took 1 base from V and 7 from J; bases not matched to a gene: 11. The CDR3 DNA reads as TGTGCCAGCAGCTTAGGATCCGCGGGAGGGCCTCGGGAGCAGTACTTC. Translating gives CASSLGSAGGPREQYF. The complete variable domain, with remaining parts taken from reference TRBV7-2 and TRBJ2-7, reads GAGVSQSPSNKVTEKGKDVELRCDPISGHTALYWYRQSLGQGLEFLIYFQGNSAPDKSGLPSDRFSAERTGGSVSTLTIQRTQQEDSAVYLCASSLGSAGGPREQYFGPGTRLTVT.

The chain employs TRBV11-2 and TRBJ2-1; no definite D call. The CDR3 is 14 residues long. V gave up 2 bases and J gave up 0 bases, with 5 bases separating them. CDR1 is SGHAT, CDR2 FQNNGV, per germline. CDR3 region: CASSLPSSYNEQFF. DNA of the CDR3: TGTGCCAGCAGCTTACCTAGCTCCTACAATGAGCAGTTCTTC.

J is TRBJ2-5 and V is TRBV14; D not certain. The CDR3 is 15 amino acids. V was trimmed by 0 bases and J by 5 bases, leaving 13 bases between them. Germline V gene data show CDR1 as SGHDN and CDR2 as FVKESK. The CDR3 is CASSQEARTAETQYF. As DNA, the CDR3 is TGTGCCAGCAGCCAAGAAGCAAGGACGGCGGAGACCCAGTACTTC.

The chain employs TRBV6-6 and TRBJ1-5; the match to TRBD1 covers 7 bases. Germline V lookup: CDR1 MNHNY, CDR2 SVGAGI (reference sequence). This CDR3 is built from 13 residues. V shed 7 bases, J shed 4 bases, and the junction held 4 bases outside the gene matches. CDR3 amino acids: CASNPGGNQPQHF. DNA of the CDR3: TGTGCCAGCAATCCAGGGGGAAATCAGCCCCAGCATTTT.

CDR3 protein: CASSSLGLATQETQYF. The CDR3 DNA follows: TGTGCCAGCAGCTCCCTAGGACTAGCGACACAAGAGACCCAGTACTTC. The chain links TRBV7-9 to TRBJ2-5, with TRBD2 matching over 9 bases. Germline V gives CDR1 SEHNR, CDR2 FQNEAQ (reference sequence). V lost 4 bases and J lost 2; bases outside the gene matches: 8. This CDR3 has 16 residues.

The V call is TRBV4-3, the J call TRBJ2-1; a possible D gene is TRBD2 (5 bases). Between the trimmed V and J ends, which lost 0 bases and 2 bases, there was a span of 8 bases. This CDR3 comprises 15 residues. Looked up from germline, CDR1 is LGHNA and CDR2 is YSLEER. This CDR3 is CASSQEAGPYNEQFF. The CDR3 DNA follows: TGCGCCAGCAGCCAAGAGGCGGGCCCCTACAATGAGCAGTTCTTC.

This clone has just a few counts. The V call is TRBV27, the J call TRBJ2-1; 8 nucleotides match TRBD2. Germline trimming cut 5 bases from V and 10 bases from J; bases unmatched to any gene: 13. This CDR3 has 15 amino acids. Germline V gives CDR1 MNHEY, CDR2 SMNVEV (reference sequence). The CDR3 coding sequence is TGTGCCAGCAGTACCCCAGCGGGAGCCCGGGGGGAGCAGTTCTTC. This gives the protein CASSTPAGARGEQFF.

The chain joins TRBV5-4 to TRBJ2-1, with D tentatively TRBD1 (6 bases). The germline gives CDR1 SGHNT, CDR2 YYREEE (reference sequence). Trimming left V 5 bases short and J 4 bases short, with 19 bases between. The CDR3 loop spans 16 amino acids. CDR3 residues: CASSARLRGLYNEQFF. In nucleotides, the CDR3 is TGTGCCAGCAGTGCACGACTAAGGGGGTTATACAATGAGCAGTTCTTC.

This sequence joins TRBV4-2 and TRBJ1-3; TRBD1 matches 8 bases. V shed 4 bases, J shed 3 bases, and the junction held 8 bases outside the gene matches. CDR3 length equals 16 residues. Germline values: CDR1 LGHNA, CDR2 YNFKEQ. For the CDR3, the DNA is TGTGCCAGCAGCCCGAGGACAGGGAGGTTTGGAAACACCATATATTTT. Protein product: CASSPRTGRFGNTIYF.

The CDR3 DNA follows: TGTGCCAGCAGCTTAGTAGGAGGGGGGTTAGAGACCCAGTACTTC. Translated: CASSLVGGGLETQYF. The gene calls are TRBV7-6 and TRBJ2-5; possibly TRBD1 or TRBD2 for D (6 bases each). Germline V CDR1 and CDR2: SGHVS, FNYEAQ. The length of the CDR3 is 15 residues. The germline V and J ends were trimmed by 1 base and 4 bases, with 13 bases remaining between them. Combining the CDR3 with reference TRBV7-6 and TRBJ2-5 gives the whole variable domain GAGVSQSPRYKVTKRGQDVALRCDPISGHVSLYWYRQALGQGPEFLTYFNYEAQQDKSGLPNDRFSAERPEGSISTLTIQRTEQRDSAMYRCASSLVGGGLETQYFGPGTRLLVL.

The V call is TRBV28, the J call TRBJ2-7; D not certain. Germline CDR1 and CDR2: MDHEN and SYDVKM. This CDR3 has 14 amino acids. The V end lost 8 bases, the J end lost 3 bases, and 17 bases lay between the germline ends. The CDR3 reads CASSATPRFYEQYF. The CDR3 DNA is TGTGCCAGCTCCGCCACCCCCAGGTTCTACGAGCAGTACTTC.

This clone was observed once. This chain uses TRBV7-2 with TRBJ2-3, with 14 bases fitting TRBD2. V gave up 5 bases and J gave up 1 base; unmatched junction bases: 8. The CDR3 is made up of 18 amino acids. Germline V gives CDR1 SGHTA, CDR2 FQGNSA. The CDR3 bases are TGTGCCAGCAGCCACGGGACTAGCGGGAGAGGGGGCACAGATACGCAGTATTTT. Translating it yields CASSHGTSGRGGTDTQYF.